Listed below are T cell receptor beta chains from one sample, sequenced in a study of shared clonotypes between healthy human individuals. TCRdb keeps only in-frame clones here, not all; method: immunoSEQ multiplex PCR. The sample lists roughly 2 million clones; roughly 94% were seen once. Sequencing input: naive CD4+ T cells sorted from blood. These receptor sequences come from a man aged 18 to 30 in good health. Each CDR3 is given with its conserved first and last residue. A D gene is named only where the DNA matches it firmly. Clone size is stated in some rows and not others, as once, few, many or a class when expanded.

D	J	size	V	CDR3	DNA
.	TRBJ1-5	once	TRBV6-5	CASSYGGASNQPQHF	TGTGCCAGCAGTTACGGAGGGGCCAGCAATCAGCCCCAGCATTTT
.	TRBJ1-2	.	TRBV6-6	CASSPGGGFYGYTF	TGTGCCAGCAGCCCCGGCGGGGGTTTCTATGGCTACACCTTC
.	TRBJ1-1	.	TRBV30	CAWSVQTDGPEAFF	TGTGCCTGGAGTGTACAGACGGACGGGCCTGAAGCTTTCTTT
.	TRBJ2-1	.	TRBV30	CAWSVLSPPYNEQFF	TGTGCCTGGAGTGTACTAAGCCCGCCTTACAATGAGCAGTTCTTC
.	TRBJ2-7	.	TRBV27	CPGAVWGAEQYF	TGTCCCGGTGCAGTGTGGGGGGCCGAGCAGTACTTC
.	TRBJ2-7	once	TRBV5-1	CASSLSQAYEQYF	TGCGCCAGCAGCTTGAGTCAGGCCTACGAGCAGTACTTC
.	TRBJ2-3	.	TRBV5-1	CASSIGQPADTQYF	TGCGCCAGCAGCATCGGACAGCCGGCAGATACGCAGTATTTT
.	TRBJ1-1	.	TRBV6-6	CASSYEGQVTEAFF	TGTGCCAGCAGTTACGAAGGGCAGGTCACTGAAGCTTTCTTT
.	TRBJ2-1	once	TRBV23-1	CASSPFLF	TGCGCCAGCAGTCCATTTCTCTTC
.	TRBJ2-7	.	TRBV7-2	CASSPGRGAYEQYF	TGTGCCAGCAGCCCCGGACGAGGCGCCTACGAGCAGTACTTC
TRBD1	TRBJ1-2	.	TRBV5-4	CASSFGQGQGSGYTF	TGTGCCAGCAGCTTCGGGCAGGGACAGGGGTCCGGCTACACCTTC
TRBD1	TRBJ1-6	.	TRBV11-3	CASSLGSDRGNSPLHF	TGTGCCAGCAGCTTAGGGTCGGACAGGGGGAATTCACCCCTCCACTTT
TRBD1	TRBJ1-6	.	TRBV6-1	CASGGQGPSSVPLHF	TGTGCCAGCGGGGGACAGGGTCCCTCTTCTGTCCCCCTCCACTTT
.	TRBJ2-2	once	TRBV18	CASSLRTNTGELFF	TGTGCCAGCTCACTAAGAACTAACACCGGGGAGCTGTTTTTT
.	TRBJ1-1	once	TRBV2	CASSVQMNTEAFF	TGTGCCAGCAGTGTGCAGATGAACACTGAAGCTTTCTTT
.	TRBJ2-1	.	TRBV10-3	CAISDSPDSPPFF	TGTGCCATCAGTGACTCCCCTGACTCACCACCGTTCTTC
TRBD1	TRBJ2-1	.	TRBV29-1	CSVQGQGTYNEQFF	TGCAGCGTTCAAGGACAGGGGACATACAATGAGCAGTTCTTC
.	TRBJ1-2	.	TRBV28	CASSLSSVPANYGYTF	TGTGCCAGCAGTTTAAGTTCAGTCCCCGCTAACTATGGCTACACCTTC
.	TRBJ2-2	few	TRBV7-3	CASSLAGNTGELFF	TGTGCCAGCAGCTTGGCAGGGAACACCGGGGAGCTGTTTTTT
.	TRBJ2-1	.	TRBV11-2	CASSLFSVSYNEQFF	TGTGCCAGCAGCTTATTTAGTGTCAGTTACAATGAGCAGTTCTTC
TRBD1	TRBJ2-7	.	TRBV4-3	CASSQVRDRDQFEQYF	TGCGCCAGCAGCCAGGTCCGGGACAGGGACCAGTTCGAGCAGTACTTC
TRBD2	TRBJ2-7	.	TRBV7-2	CASSPRLAGVTYEQYF	TGTGCCAGCAGCCCACGATTAGCGGGAGTCACCTACGAGCAGTACTTC
TRBD2	TRBJ2-5	.	TRBV2	CASSSSGLETQYF	TGTGCCAGCAGCTCTAGCGGGCTGGAGACCCAGTACTTC
TRBD1	TRBJ1-2	.	TRBV27	CASSSHRGSNYGYTF	TGTGCCAGCAGTTCTCACAGGGGTTCTAACTATGGCTACACCTTC
TRBD1	TRBJ2-1	once	TRBV18	CASSPRDRGLSSEQFF	TGTGCCAGCTCACCACGGGACAGGGGGCTAAGTAGTGAGCAGTTCTTC
TRBD2	TRBJ2-5	once	TRBV11-2	CASSLVRGRYQETQYF	TGTGCCAGCAGCTTAGTTCGCGGGAGGTACCAAGAGACCCAGTACTTC
TRBD1	TRBJ2-2	.	TRBV7-9	CASSLTGAVTGELFF	TGTGCCAGCAGCTTAACAGGGGCCGTCACCGGGGAGCTGTTTTTT
.	TRBJ2-6	.	TRBV27	CASRATGNYPAGANVLTF	TGTGCCAGCAGGGCGACAGGAAATTATCCCGCTGGGGCCAACGTCCTGACTTTC
TRBD1	TRBJ1-1	.	TRBV5-1	CASSLATGGRVEAFF	TGCGCCAGCAGCTTGGCCACAGGGGGCAGGGTAGAAGCTTTCTTT
TRBD1	TRBJ2-1	once	TRBV27	CASSYHGQGAGEQFF	TGTGCCAGCAGTTACCACGGACAGGGGGCTGGTGAGCAGTTCTTC
.	TRBJ1-2	.	TRBV7-2	CASSAREVGYYGYTF	TGTGCCAGCAGCGCACGGGAGGTTGGGTACTATGGCTACACCTTC